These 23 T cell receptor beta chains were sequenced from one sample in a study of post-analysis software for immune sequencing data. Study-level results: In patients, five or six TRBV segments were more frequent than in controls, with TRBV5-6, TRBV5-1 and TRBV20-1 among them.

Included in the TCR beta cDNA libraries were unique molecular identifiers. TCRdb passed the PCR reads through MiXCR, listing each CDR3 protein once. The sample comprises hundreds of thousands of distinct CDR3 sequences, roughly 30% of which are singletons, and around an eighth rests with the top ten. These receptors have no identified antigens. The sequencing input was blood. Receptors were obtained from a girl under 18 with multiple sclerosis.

CDR3 protein: CASSYFSGTGGQYGYTF. CDR3 sequence (DNA): TGTGCCAGCAGTTACTTTTCCGGGACAGGGGGCCAATATGGCTACACCTTC. J is TRBJ1-2 and V is TRBV6-5; the match to TRBD1 covers 12 bases. CDR3 length equals 17 residues. V lost 1 base and J lost 5; bases outside the gene matches: 8. Germline CDR1 and CDR2: MNHEY and SVGAGI.

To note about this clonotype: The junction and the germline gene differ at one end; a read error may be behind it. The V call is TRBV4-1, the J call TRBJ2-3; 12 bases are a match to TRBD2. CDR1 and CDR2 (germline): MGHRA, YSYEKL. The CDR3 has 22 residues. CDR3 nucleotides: TGCACCAGCAGCCCGCCCTCGCGACTAGCGGGGGCCCCAACCACATACACAGATACGCAGTATTTT. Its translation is CTSSPPSRLAGAPTTYTDTQYF.

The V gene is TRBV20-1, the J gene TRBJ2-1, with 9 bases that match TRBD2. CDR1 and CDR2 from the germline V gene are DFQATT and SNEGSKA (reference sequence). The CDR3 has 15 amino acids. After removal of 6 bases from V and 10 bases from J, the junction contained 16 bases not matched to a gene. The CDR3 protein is CSAQRGGGGAREQFF. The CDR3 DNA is TGCAGTGCCCAGAGAGGGGGCGGGGGGGCACGCGAGCAGTTCTTC.

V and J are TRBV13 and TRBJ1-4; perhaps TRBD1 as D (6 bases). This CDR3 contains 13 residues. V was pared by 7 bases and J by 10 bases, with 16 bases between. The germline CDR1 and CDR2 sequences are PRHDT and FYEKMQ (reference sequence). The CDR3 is CASTRGSGGKLFF. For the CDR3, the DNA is TGTGCCAGCACGAGGGGGAGTGGGGGAAAACTGTTTTTT.

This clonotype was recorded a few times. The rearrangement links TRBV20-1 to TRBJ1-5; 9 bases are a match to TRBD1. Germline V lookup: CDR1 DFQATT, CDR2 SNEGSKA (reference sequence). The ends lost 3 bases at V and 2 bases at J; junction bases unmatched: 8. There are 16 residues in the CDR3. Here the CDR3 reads CSASVGTGGGNQPQHF. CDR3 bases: TGCAGTGCTAGCGTGGGTACAGGGGGCGGCAATCAGCCCCAGCATTTT.

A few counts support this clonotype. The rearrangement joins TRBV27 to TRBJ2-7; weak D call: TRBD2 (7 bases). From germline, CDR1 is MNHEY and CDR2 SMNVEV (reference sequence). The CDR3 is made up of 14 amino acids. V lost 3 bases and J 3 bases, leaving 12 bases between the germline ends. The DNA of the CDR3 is TGTGCCAGCAGTTTGAAGGGAGGGGGCTACGAGCAGTACTTC. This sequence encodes CASSLKGGGYEQYF.

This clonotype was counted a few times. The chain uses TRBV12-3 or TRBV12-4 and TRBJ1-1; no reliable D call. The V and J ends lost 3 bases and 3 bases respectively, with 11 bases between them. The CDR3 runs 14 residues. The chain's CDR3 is CASSFVDTHTEAFF. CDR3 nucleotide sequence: TGTGCCAGCAGTTTTGTCGACACCCACACTGAAGCTTTCTTT.

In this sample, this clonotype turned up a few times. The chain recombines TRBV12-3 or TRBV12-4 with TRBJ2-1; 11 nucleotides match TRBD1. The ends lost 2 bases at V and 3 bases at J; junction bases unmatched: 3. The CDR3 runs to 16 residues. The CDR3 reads CASSLPGQGDYNEQFF. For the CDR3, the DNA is TGTGCCAGCAGTTTACCGGGACAGGGGGACTACAATGAGCAGTTCTTC.

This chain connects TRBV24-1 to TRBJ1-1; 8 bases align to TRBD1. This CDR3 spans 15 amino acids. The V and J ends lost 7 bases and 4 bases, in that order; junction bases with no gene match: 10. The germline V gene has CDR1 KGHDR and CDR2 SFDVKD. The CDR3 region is CATSNLDRVGTEAFF. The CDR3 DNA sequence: TGTGCCACCAGCAATCTGGACAGGGTAGGCACTGAAGCTTTCTTT.

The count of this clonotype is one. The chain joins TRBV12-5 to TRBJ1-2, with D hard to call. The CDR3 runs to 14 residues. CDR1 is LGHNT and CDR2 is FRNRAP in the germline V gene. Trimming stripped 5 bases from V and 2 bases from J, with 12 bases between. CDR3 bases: TGTGCTAGTGGTATCGGGTTGGCCAACTATGGCTACACCTTC. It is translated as CASGIGLANYGYTF.

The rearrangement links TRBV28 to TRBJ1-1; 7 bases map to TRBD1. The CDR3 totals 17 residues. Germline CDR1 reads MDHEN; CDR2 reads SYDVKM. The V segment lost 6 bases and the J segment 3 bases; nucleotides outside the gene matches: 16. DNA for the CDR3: TGTGCCAGCAGAACAACCCATCTGGACAGGCAAGACACTGAAGCTTTCTTT. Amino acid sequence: CASRTTHLDRQDTEAFF. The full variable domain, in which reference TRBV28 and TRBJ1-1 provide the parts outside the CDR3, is DVKVTQSSRYLVKRTGEKVFLECVQDMDHENMFWYRQDPGLGLRLIYFSYDVKMKEKGDIPEGYSVSREKKERFSLILESASTNQTSMYLCASRTTHLDRQDTEAFFGQGTRLTVV.

The CDR3 sequence is CSVEGDSYEQYF. The DNA of the CDR3 is TGCAGCGTTGAAGGCGACTCCTACGAGCAGTACTTC. The chain couples TRBV29-1 to TRBJ2-7; D remains unclear. The CDR3 extends over 12 amino acids. Looked up from germline, CDR1 is SQVTM and CDR2 is ANQGSEA. V lost 1 base to trimming and J lost 0 bases, with 4 bases between them.

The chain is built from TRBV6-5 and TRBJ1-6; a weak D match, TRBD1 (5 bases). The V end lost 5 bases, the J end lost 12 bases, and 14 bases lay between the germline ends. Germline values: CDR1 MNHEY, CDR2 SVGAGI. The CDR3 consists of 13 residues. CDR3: CASSRGLVKPLHF. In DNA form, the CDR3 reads TGTGCCAGCAGTAGGGGATTAGTTAAACCCCTCCACTTT.

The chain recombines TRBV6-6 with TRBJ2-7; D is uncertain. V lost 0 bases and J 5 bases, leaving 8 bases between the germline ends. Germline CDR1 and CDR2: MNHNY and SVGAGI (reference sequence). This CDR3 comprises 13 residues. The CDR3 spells CASSYSTPHEQYF. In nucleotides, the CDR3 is TGTGCCAGCAGTTACTCGACTCCCCACGAGCAGTACTTC.

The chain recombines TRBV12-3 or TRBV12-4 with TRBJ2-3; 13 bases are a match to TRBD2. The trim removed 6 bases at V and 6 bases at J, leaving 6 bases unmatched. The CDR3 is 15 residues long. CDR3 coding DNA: TGTGCCAGCAGAACTAGCGGGGGGGCGCGGGATACGCAGTATTTT. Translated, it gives CASRTSGGARDTQYF.

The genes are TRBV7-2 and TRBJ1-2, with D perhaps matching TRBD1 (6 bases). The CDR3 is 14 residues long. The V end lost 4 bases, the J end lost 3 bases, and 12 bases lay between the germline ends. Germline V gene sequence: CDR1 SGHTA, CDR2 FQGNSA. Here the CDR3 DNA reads TGTGCCAGCAGCTCCGACAGGCTACACTATGGCTACACCTTC. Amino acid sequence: CASSSDRLHYGYTF.

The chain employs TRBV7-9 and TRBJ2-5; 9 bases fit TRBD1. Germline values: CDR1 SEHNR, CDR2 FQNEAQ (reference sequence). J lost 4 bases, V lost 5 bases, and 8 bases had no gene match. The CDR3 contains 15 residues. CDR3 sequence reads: CASSRGTGTGETQYF. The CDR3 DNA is TGTGCCAGCAGCCGTGGGACAGGGACGGGAGAGACCCAGTACTTC. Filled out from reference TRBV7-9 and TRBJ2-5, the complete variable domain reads DTGVSQNPRHKITKRGQNVTFRCDPISEHNRLYWYRQTLGQGPEFLTYFQNEAQLEKSRLLSDRFSAERPKGSFSTLEIQRTEQGDSAMYLCASSRGTGTGETQYFGPGTRLLVL.

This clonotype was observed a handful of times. The CDR3 region is CASCGPVRTDTQYF. The CDR3, as DNA: TGTGCCAGTTGCGGTCCGGTCCGCACAGATACGCAGTATTTT. The chain uses TRBV11-1 and TRBJ2-3; unclear D gene. CDR1 is SGHAT, CDR2 FQDESV, per germline (reference sequence). V shed 9 bases and J shed 1 base, with 14 bases lying between them. There are 14 residues in the CDR3. Together with reference TRBV11-1 and TRBJ2-3, the CDR3 gives the full variable domain: EAEVAQSPRYKITEKSQAVAFWCDPISGHATLYWYRQILGQGPELLVQFQDESVVDDSQLPKDRFSAERLKGVDSTLKIQPAELGDSAMYLCASCGPVRTDTQYFGPGTRLTVL.

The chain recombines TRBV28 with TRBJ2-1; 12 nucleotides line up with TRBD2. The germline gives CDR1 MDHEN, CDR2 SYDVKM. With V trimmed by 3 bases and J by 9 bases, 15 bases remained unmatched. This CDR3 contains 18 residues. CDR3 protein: CASSFAFSTLAGGSEQFF. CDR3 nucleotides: TGTGCCAGCAGTTTCGCCTTCAGCACACTAGCGGGGGGATCTGAGCAGTTCTTC.

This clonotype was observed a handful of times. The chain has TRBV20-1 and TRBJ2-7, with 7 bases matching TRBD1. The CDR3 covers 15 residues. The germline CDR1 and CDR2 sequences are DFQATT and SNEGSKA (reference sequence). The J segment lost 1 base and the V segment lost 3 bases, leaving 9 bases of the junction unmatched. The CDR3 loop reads CSARSHGTASYEQYF. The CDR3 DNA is TGCAGTGCTAGGTCACACGGGACAGCTTCCTACGAGCAGTACTTC.

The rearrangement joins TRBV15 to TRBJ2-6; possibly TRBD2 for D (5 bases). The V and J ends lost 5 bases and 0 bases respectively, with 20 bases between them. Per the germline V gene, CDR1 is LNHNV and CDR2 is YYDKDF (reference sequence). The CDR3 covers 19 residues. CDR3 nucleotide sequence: TGTGCCACCAGCTCTGAGGACGGGATTGTTGGCTCTGGGGCCAACGTCCTGACTTTC. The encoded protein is CATSSEDGIVGSGANVLTF.

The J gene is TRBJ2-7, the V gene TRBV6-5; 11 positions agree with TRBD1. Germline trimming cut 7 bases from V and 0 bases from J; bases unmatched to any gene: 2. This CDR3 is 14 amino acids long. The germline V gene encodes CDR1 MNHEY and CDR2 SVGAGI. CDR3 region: CASKGQGASYEQYF. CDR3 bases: TGTGCCAGCAAAGGACAGGGGGCCTCCTACGAGCAGTACTTC.

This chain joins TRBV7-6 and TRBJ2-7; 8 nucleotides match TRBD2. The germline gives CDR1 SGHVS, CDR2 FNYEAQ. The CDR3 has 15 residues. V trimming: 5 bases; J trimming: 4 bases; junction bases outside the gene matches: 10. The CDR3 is CASSPGGGFRYEQYF. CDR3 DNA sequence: TGTGCCAGCAGCCCGGGAGGGGGATTTCGGTACGAGCAGTACTTC.